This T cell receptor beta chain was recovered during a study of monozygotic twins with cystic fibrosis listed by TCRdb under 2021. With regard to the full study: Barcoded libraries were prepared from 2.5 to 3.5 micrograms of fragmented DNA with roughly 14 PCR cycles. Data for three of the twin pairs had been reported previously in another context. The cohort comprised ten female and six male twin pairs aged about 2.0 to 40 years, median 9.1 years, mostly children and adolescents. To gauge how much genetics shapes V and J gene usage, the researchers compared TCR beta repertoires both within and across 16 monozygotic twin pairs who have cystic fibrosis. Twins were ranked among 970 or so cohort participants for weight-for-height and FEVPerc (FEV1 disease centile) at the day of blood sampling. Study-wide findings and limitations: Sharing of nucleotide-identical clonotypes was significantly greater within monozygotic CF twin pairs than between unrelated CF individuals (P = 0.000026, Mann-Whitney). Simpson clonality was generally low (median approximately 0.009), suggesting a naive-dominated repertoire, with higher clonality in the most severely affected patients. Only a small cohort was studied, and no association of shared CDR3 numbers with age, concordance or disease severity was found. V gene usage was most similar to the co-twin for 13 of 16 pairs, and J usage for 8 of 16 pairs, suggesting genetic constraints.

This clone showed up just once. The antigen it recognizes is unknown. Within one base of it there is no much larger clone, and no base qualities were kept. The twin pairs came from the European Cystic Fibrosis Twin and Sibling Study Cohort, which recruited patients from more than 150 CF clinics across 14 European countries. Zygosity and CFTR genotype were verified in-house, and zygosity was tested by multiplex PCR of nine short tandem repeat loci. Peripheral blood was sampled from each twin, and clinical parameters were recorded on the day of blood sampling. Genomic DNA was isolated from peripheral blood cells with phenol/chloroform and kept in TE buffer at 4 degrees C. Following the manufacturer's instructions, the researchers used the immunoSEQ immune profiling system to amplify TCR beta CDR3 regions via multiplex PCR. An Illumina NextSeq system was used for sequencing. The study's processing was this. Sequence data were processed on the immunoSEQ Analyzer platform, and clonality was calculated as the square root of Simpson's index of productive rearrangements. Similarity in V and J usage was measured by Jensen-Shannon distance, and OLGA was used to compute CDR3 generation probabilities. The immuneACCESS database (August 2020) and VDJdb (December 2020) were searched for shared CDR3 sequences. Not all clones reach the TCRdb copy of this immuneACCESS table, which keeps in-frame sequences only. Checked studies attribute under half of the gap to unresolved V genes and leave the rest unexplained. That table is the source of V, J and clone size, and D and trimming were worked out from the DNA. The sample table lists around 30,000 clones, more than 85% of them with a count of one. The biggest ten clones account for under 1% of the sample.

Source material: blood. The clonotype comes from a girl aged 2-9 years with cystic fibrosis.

CDR3 reads: CASSKHGKRAGLHSYEQYF. Here is the DNA: TGTGCCAGCAGCAAACACGGAAAGCGGGCGGGACTCCACTCCTACGAGCAGTACTTC. The chain was built from TRBV21-1 and TRBJ2-7; TRBD2 was called by the table and not checked on the DNA. TRBV21-1 is designated a pseudogene. The CDR3 runs 19 amino acids, cysteine and phenylalanine included. Left in the record is the CDR3 DNA by itself, 57 bases read in frame from the first base.